The rows below give T cell receptor beta chains drawn from one sample of a study of CD8 T cells in Susac syndrome. TCRdb reanalysed the immunoSEQ multiplex PCR reads using MiXCR and keeps one entry per CDR3 protein. The sample includes some 190,000 distinct CDR3 sequences, over 85% of them seen just once. The specimen sequenced was CD4+ T cells from PBMCs. The receptors come from a human donor in good health. Each CDR3 is given with its conserved first and last residue. A D gene is named only where the DNA matches it firmly. The size field is filled for only some rows; it gives once, few, many or a size class.

clone size,D gene,J gene,V gene,CDR3 protein,CDR3 DNA
once,TRBD2,TRBJ2-7,TRBV19,CASSPRTGTSGNPDEQYF,TGTGCCAGTAGTCCTCGGACAGGGACTAGCGGAAACCCAGACGAGCAGTACTTC
.,.,TRBJ2-5,TRBV21-1,CASSHYRTGQETQYF,TGTGCCAGCAGCCACTACCGGACAGGACAAGAGACCCAGTACTTC
.,TRBD1,TRBJ1-2,TRBV30,CAWSPGTGFTGYTF,TGTGCCTGGAGTCCCGGGACAGGGTTCACTGGCTACACCTTC
.,.,TRBJ2-1,TRBV19,CASSGLDREEVFF,TGTGCCAGTAGTGGACTAGACAGGGAGGAAGTGTTCTTC
.,TRBD2,TRBJ2-5,TRBV9,CASSALAGTETQYF,TGTGCCAGCAGCGCCCTAGCGGGGACAGAGACCCAGTACTTC
.,TRBD2,TRBJ2-2,TRBV15,CATSRFPGGANTGELFF,TGTGCCACCAGCAGGTTTCCGGGAGGCGCGAACACCGGGGAGCTGTTTTTT
few,TRBD2,TRBJ2-1,TRBV5-1,CASTEGLAVDNEQFF,TGCGCCAGCACCGAGGGACTAGCGGTTGACAATGAGCAGTTCTTC
.,.,TRBJ1-5,TRBV29-1,CSVRTDTNQPQHF,TGCAGCGTAAGAACGGACACCAATCAGCCCCAGCATTTT
.,.,TRBJ1-5,TRBV19,CASRDSLWQPQHF,TGTGCCAGTAGGGACAGCCTTTGGCAGCCCCAGCATTTT
.,.,TRBJ2-5,TRBV29-1,CSVIESETQYF,TGCAGCGTTATAGAATCGGAGACCCAGTACTTC
once,TRBD1,TRBJ2-5,TRBV5-4,CASSTGQARQETQYF,TGTGCCAGCAGCACCGGACAGGCCCGACAAGAGACCCAGTACTTC
.,.,TRBJ2-6,TRBV30,CAWSVRASGANVLTF,TGTGCCTGGAGTGTACGGGCCTCTGGGGCCAACGTCCTGACTTTC
.,TRBD1,TRBJ2-7,TRBV28,CASRPGGPSYEQYF,TGTGCCAGCAGACCAGGGGGTCCATCCTACGAGCAGTACTTC
.,TRBD1,TRBJ1-2,TRBV20-1,CSALAGGYGYTF,TGCAGTGCTCTTGCAGGGGGCTATGGCTACACCTTC
.,.,TRBJ2-3,TRBV6-2/TRBV6-3,CASKLGTDTQYF,TGTGCCAGTAAACTGGGCACAGATACGCAGTATTTT
.,.,TRBJ2-7,TRBV21-1,CASSSRLAGPYEQYF,TGTGCCAGCAGCAGCAGACTAGCGGGTCCCTACGAGCAGTACTTC
once,TRBD1,TRBJ1-5,TRBV20-1,CSASRDRLFGNQPQHF,TGCAGTGCTTCCCGGGACAGATTATTTGGCAATCAGCCCCAGCATTTT
.,.,TRBJ2-7,TRBV5-4,CASSFEPGPTYEQYF,TGTGCCAGCAGCTTTGAACCGGGTCCCACCTACGAGCAGTACTTC
.,.,TRBJ2-1,TRBV9,CASSVASAYNEQFF,TGTGCCAGCAGCGTCGCTAGCGCCTACAATGAGCAGTTCTTC
.,.,TRBJ1-5,TRBV7-8,CASSLGTATSNQPQHF,TGTGCCAGCAGCCTCGGGACGGCAACAAGCAATCAGCCCCAGCATTTT
.,.,TRBJ2-7,TRBV30,CAWSGSPLWEQYF,TGTGCCTGGAGTGGGAGCCCCCTTTGGGAGCAGTACTTC
.,.,TRBJ2-1,TRBV28,CASSFRRAGKNNEQFF,TGTGCCAGCAGTTTTCGTCGGGCCGGCAAAAACAATGAGCAGTTCTTC
.,.,TRBJ2-5,TRBV27,CASSYRGLGQETQYF,TGTGCCAGCAGTTACAGGGGACTCGGCCAAGAGACCCAGTACTTC